This T cell receptor beta chain was retrieved from a study of blood T cell repertoires in COVID-19. On the study more broadly: The United States, Italy and Spain were the sources of the acute and convalescent COVID-19 samples.

The CDR3 loop spans 15 amino acids. CDR1 is LGHDT and CDR2 is YNNKEL in the germline V gene (reference sequence). The V and J ends lost 0 bases and 6 bases respectively, with 11 bases between them. Generated by immunoSEQ multiplex PCR, the TCRdb table keeps only in-frame clones and is missing some. This table holds some 100,000 clones, 86% found once. The sample consisted of peripheral blood. The J gene is TRBJ1-4, the V gene TRBV3-1 (or the pseudogene TRBV3-2), with D maybe TRBD1 (5 bases). The receptor was derived from a man in his forties or fifties with acute or convalescent COVID-19. CDR3 DNA sequence: TGTGCCAGCAGCCAAGAGGTCGGCAGGGATGAAAAACTGTTTTTT. Encoded protein: CASSQEVGRDEKLFF.